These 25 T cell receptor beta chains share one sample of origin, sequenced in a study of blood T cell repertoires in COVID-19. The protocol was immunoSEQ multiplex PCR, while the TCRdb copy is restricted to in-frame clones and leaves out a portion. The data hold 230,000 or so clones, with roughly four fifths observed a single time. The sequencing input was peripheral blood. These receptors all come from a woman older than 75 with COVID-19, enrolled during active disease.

In DNA form, the CDR3 reads TGTGCCAGCGGTGGACGGGATAATTCACCCCTCCACTTT. It encodes CASGGRDNSPLHF. This rearrangement joins TRBV2 to TRBJ1-6; D call uncertain. Trimming shortened V by 8 bases and J by 5 bases, and 10 bases separated the two germline ends. The CDR3 covers 13 residues. CDR1 is SNHLY, CDR2 FYNNEI, per germline.

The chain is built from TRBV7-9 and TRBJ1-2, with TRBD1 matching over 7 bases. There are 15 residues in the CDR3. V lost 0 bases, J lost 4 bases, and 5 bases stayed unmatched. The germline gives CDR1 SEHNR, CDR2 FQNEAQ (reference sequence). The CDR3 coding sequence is TGTGCCAGCAGCTTAGCGGGACAGCTGGGCTATGGCTACACCTTC. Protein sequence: CASSLAGQLGYGYTF.

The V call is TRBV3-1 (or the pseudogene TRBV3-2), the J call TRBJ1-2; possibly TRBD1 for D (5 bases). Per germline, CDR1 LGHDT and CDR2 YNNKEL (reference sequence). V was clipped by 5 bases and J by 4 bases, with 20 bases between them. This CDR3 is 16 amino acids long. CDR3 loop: CASSWGLTPTSYGYTF. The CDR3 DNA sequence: TGTGCCAGCAGCTGGGGACTTACCCCGACGAGCTATGGCTACACCTTC.

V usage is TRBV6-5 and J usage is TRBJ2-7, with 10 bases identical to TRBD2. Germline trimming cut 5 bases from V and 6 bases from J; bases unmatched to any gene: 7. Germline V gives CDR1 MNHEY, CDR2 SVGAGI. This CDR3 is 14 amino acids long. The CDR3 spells CASSRVAGGGEQYF. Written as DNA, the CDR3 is TGTGCCAGCAGTCGTGTAGCGGGAGGCGGCGAGCAGTACTTC.

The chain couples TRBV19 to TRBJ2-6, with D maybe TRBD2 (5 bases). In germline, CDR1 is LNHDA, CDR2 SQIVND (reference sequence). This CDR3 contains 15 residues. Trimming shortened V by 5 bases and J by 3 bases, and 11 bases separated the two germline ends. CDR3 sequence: CASSSHGIGANVLTF. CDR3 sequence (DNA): TGTGCCAGTAGTTCCCACGGGATTGGGGCCAACGTCCTGACTTTC.

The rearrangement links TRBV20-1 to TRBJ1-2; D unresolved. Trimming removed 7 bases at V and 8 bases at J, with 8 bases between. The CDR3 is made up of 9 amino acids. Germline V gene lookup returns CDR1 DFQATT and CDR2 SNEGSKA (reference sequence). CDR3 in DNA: TGCAGTGGGAAGAGGGGCTACACCTTC. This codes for CSGKRGYTF.

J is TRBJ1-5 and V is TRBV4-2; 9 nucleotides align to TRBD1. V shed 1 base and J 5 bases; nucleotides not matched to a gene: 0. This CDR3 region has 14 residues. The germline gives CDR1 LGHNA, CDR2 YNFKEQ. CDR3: CASSQGTGDQPQHF. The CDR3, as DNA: TGTGCCAGCAGCCAAGGGACAGGGGATCAGCCCCAGCATTTT.

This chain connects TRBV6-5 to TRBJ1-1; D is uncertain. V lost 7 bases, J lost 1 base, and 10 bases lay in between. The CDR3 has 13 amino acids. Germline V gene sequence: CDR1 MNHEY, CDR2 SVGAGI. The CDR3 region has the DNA TGTGCCAGCAAAGTGCCTAAGAACACTGAAGCTTTCTTT. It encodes CASKVPKNTEAFF.

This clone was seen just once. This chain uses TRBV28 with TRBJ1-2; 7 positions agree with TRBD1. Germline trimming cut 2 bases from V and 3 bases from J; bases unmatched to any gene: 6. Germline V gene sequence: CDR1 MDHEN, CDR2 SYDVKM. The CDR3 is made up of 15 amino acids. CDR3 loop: CASSLTGAGDYGYTF. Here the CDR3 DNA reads TGTGCCAGCAGTTTAACAGGGGCCGGGGACTATGGCTACACCTTC.

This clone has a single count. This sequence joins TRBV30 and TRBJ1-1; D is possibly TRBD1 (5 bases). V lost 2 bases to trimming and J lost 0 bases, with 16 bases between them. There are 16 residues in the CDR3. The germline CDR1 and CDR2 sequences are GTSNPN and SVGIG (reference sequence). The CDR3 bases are TGTGCCTGGAGTTCCCAGGGAGGCCTAATGAACACTGAAGCTTTCTTT. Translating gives CAWSSQGGLMNTEAFF.

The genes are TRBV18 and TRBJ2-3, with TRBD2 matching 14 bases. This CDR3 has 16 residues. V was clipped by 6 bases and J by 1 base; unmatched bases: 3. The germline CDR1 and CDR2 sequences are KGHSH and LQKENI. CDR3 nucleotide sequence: TGTGCCAGCTCTCAGACTAGCGGGAGGGGCACAGATACGCAGTATTTT. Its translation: CASSQTSGRGTDTQYF. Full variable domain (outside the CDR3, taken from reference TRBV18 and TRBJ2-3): NAGVMQNPRHLVRRRGQEARLRCSPMKGHSHVYWYRQLPEEGLKFMVYLQKENIIDESGMPKERFSAEFPKEGPSILRIQQVVRGDSAAYFCASSQTSGRGTDTQYFGPGTRLTVL.

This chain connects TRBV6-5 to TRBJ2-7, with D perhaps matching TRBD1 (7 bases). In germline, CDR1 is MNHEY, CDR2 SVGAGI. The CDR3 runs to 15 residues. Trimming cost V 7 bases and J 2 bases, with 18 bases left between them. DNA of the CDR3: TGTGCCAGCATGTATCAGGGGGGTAGGGCCTACGAGCAGTACTTC. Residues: CASMYQGGRAYEQYF.

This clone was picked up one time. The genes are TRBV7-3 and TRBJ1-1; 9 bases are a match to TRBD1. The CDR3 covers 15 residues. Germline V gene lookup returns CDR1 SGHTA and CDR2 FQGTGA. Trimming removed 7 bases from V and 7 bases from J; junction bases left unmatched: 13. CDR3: CASNPPPTGGSEAFF. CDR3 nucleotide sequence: TGTGCCAGCAACCCCCCGCCTACAGGGGGCAGTGAAGCTTTCTTT.

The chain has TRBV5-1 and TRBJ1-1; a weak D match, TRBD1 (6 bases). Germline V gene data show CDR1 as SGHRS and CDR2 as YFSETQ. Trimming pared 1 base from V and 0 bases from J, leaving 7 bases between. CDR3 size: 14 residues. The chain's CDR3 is CASSLTGLNTEAFF. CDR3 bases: TGCGCCAGCAGCTTGACAGGGCTGAACACTGAAGCTTTCTTT.

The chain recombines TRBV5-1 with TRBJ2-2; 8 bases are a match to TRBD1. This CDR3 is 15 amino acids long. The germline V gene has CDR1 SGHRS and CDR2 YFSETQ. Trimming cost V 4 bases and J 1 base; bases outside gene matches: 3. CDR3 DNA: TGCGCCAGCAGCCACGGGACAGGGAACACCGGGGAGCTGTTTTTT. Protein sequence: CASSHGTGNTGELFF.

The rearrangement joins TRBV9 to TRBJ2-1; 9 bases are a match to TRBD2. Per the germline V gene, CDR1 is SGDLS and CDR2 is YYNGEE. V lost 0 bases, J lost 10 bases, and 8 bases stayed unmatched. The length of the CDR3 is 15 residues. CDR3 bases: TGTGCCAGCAGCGTAGTTGGGACTAGCTATGACGAGCAGTTCTTC. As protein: CASSVVGTSYDEQFF.

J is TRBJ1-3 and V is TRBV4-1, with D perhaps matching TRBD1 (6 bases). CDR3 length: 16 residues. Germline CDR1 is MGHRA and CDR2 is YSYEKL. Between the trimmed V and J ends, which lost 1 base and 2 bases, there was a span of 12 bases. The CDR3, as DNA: TGCGCCAGCAGCCAAGGGGGACAACTCACTGGAAACACCATATATTTT. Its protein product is CASSQGGQLTGNTIYF.

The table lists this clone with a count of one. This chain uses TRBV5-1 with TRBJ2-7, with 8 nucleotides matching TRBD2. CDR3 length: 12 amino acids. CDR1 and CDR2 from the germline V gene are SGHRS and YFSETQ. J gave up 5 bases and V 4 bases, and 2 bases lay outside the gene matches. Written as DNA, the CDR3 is TGCGCCAGCAGCCCCGGGGGGGACGAGCAGTACTTC. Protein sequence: CASSPGGDEQYF.

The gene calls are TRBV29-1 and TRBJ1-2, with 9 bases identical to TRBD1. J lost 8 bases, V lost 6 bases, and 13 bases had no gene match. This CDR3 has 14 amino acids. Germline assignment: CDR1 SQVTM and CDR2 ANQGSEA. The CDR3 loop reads CSVNPGTGRSGYTF. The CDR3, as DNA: TGCAGCGTAAACCCCGGGACAGGGAGGAGCGGCTACACCTTC. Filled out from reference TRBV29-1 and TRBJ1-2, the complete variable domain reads SAVISQKPSRDICQRGTSLTIQCQVDSQVTMMFWYRQQPGQSLTLIATANQGSEATYESGFVIDKFPISRPNLTFSTLTVSNMSPEDSSIYLCSVNPGTGRSGYTFGSGTRLTVV.

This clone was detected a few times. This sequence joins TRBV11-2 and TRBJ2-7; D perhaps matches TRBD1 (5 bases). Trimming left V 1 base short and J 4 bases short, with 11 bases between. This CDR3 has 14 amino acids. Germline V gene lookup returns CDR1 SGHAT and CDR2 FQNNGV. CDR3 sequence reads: CASSLGIGAYEQYF. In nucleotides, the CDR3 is TGTGCCAGCAGCTTAGGTATAGGGGCGTACGAGCAGTACTTC.

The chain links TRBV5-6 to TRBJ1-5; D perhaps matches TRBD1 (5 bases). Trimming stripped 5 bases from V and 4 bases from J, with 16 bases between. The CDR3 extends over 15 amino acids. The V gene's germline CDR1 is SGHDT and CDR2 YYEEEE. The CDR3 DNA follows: TGTGCCAGCAGACTCCAGATGGGGCCTAATCAGCCCCAGCATTTT. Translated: CASRLQMGPNQPQHF.

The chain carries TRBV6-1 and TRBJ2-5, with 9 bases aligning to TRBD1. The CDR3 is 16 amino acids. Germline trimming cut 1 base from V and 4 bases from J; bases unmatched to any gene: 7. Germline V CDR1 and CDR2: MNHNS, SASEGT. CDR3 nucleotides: TGTGCCAGCAGTGAAGTGGGGACAGGGTGGGGAGAGACCCAGTACTTC. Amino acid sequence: CASSEVGTGWGETQYF.

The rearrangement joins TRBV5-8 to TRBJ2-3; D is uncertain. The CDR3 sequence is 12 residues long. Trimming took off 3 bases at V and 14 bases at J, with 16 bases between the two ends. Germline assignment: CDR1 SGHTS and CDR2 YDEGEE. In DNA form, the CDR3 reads TGTGCCAGCAGCTGGGTGGGTAGCAACTCGTATTTT. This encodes CASSWVGSNSYF.

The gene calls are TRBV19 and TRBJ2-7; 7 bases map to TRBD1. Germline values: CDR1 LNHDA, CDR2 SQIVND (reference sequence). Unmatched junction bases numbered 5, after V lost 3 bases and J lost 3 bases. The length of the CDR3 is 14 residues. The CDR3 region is CASSIGDRLYEQYF. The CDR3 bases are TGTGCCAGTAGTATTGGGGACAGACTCTACGAGCAGTACTTC.

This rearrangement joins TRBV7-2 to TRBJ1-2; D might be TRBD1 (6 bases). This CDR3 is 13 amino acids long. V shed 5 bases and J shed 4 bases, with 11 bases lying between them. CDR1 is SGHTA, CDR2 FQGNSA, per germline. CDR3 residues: CASSPDRIYGYTF. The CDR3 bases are TGTGCCAGCAGCCCGGACAGAATCTATGGCTACACCTTC.